A single sample is the source of the 22 T cell receptor beta chains below, sequenced in a study of cytomegalovirus exposure and HLA in healthy donors. Primers included in the PCR were 60 Vbeta and 13 Jbeta primers. The repertoire was sequenced with immunoSEQ multiplex PCR; TCRdb's copy has only in-frame clones and lacks some. This table holds approximately 210,000 clones, roughly 80% found once. The specimen was PBMCs. Receptors originate from a male donor in good health and CMV-seropositive.

The chain has TRBV11-3 and TRBJ2-7; TRBD1 matches at 7 bases. Germline assignment: CDR1 SGHNT and CDR2 YENEEA. Trimming took 5 bases from V and 1 from J; bases not matched to a gene: 11. The CDR3 contains 16 residues. CDR3 residues: CASSPRTGSSSYEQYF. The DNA for the CDR3 is TGTGCCAGCAGCCCCCGGACAGGCTCATCATCCTACGAGCAGTACTTC.

This clone has only a few counts. The genes are TRBV28 and TRBJ2-1; tentative D call: TRBD2 (5 bases). The germline V and J ends were trimmed by 8 bases and 7 bases, with 15 bases remaining between them. The CDR3 sequence is 13 residues long. Germline CDR1 is MDHEN and CDR2 is SYDVKM. The CDR3 reads CASAVEWRNEQFF. The CDR3 DNA reads TGTGCCAGCGCCGTCGAGTGGAGGAATGAGCAGTTCTTC.

The chain employs TRBV30 and TRBJ1-6; D gene ambiguous. Germline CDR1 reads GTSNPN; CDR2 reads SVGIG (reference sequence). Trimming pared 5 bases from V and 10 bases from J, leaving 12 bases between. CDR3 length: 12 amino acids. The CDR3 sequence: CAWDGDRSPLHF. CDR3 coding DNA: TGTGCCTGGGACGGGGATAGATCACCCCTCCACTTT.

This clone was seen a handful of times. A junction end diverges from the germline sequence, so it may reflect a read error. The V gene is TRBV20-1, the J gene TRBJ2-7, with D perhaps matching TRBD2 (6 bases). The CDR3 spans 11 residues. Per germline, CDR1 DFQATT and CDR2 SNEGSKA (reference sequence). The CDR3 spells CMGGRTDEQYF. DNA of the CDR3: TGTATGGGGGGAAGAACCGACGAGCAGTACTTC.

This sequence joins TRBV10-3 and TRBJ2-3; 9 nucleotides line up with TRBD2. This CDR3 region has 15 residues. Trimming removed 3 bases from V and 4 bases from J; junction bases left unmatched: 5. The germline V gene has CDR1 ENHRY and CDR2 SYGVKD. The CDR3 DNA follows: TGTGCCATCAGTGATTCTAGCGGGAATTCAGATACGCAGTATTTT. This sequence encodes CAISDSSGNSDTQYF.

The chain's CDR3 is CASSLEGAYGYTF. CDR3 nucleotide sequence: TGTGCCAGCAGCTTAGAAGGGGCCTATGGCTACACCTTC. V gene TRBV7-9 combines with J gene TRBJ1-2, with D possibly TRBD1 on 5 matching bases. The CDR3 has 13 residues. Trimming stripped 1 base from V and 4 bases from J, with 7 bases between. Germline assignment: CDR1 SEHNR and CDR2 FQNEAQ (reference sequence).

This chain connects TRBV30 to TRBJ2-5; 7 nucleotides agree with TRBD2. Germline CDR1 reads GTSNPN; CDR2 reads SVGIG (reference sequence). Germline trimming cut 4 bases from V and 5 bases from J; bases unmatched to any gene: 7. CDR3 length: 13 amino acids. The CDR3 spells CAWNAGVEETQYF. CDR3 sequence (DNA): TGTGCCTGGAATGCGGGAGTCGAGGAGACCCAGTACTTC.

This chain uses TRBV11-2 with TRBJ1-1; TRBD1 might be the D (6 bases). The CDR3 is 16 residues long. The germline gives CDR1 SGHAT, CDR2 FQNNGV. Trimming left V 7 bases short and J 5 bases short, with 23 bases between. The chain's CDR3 is CASILGGKPSGTEAFF. The CDR3 DNA reads TGTGCCAGCATCCTAGGGGGAAAACCCTCCGGGACTGAAGCTTTCTTT.

The rearrangement links TRBV7-2 to TRBJ2-3; D is undetermined. Germline V CDR1 and CDR2: SGHTA, FQGNSA. Trimming cost V 4 bases and J 1 base, with 9 bases left between them. CDR3 length: 14 amino acids. The chain's CDR3 is CASSSSLRTDTQYF. As DNA, the CDR3 is TGTGCCAGCAGCTCCTCCCTACGCACAGATACGCAGTATTTT.

V gene TRBV10-3 combines with J gene TRBJ1-2, with 10 bases matching TRBD1. The junction had 5 bases not matched to a gene; V was cut back by 0 bases and J by 7 bases. The CDR3 extends over 15 amino acids. CDR1 and CDR2 (germline): ENHRY, SYGVKD. CDR3 amino acids: CAISESGGTGAGYTF. CDR3 nucleotide sequence: TGTGCCATCAGTGAGTCTGGAGGGACAGGGGCTGGCTACACCTTC.

V and J are TRBV7-9 and TRBJ2-7, with D tentatively TRBD1 (5 bases). The CDR3 extends over 12 amino acids. Germline-derived CDR1 and CDR2 are SEHNR and FQNEAQ (reference sequence). V lost 5 bases, J lost 7 bases, and 12 bases lay in between. The CDR3 sequence is CASSGAPYEQYF. The CDR3 DNA reads as TGTGCCAGCAGCGGGGCGCCTTATGAGCAGTACTTC.

The V call is TRBV7-2, the J call TRBJ1-2; 7 bases are a match to TRBD1. The germline V gene has CDR1 SGHTA and CDR2 FQGNSA. This CDR3 is built from 13 residues. Trimming at V came to 4 bases and at J to 5 bases, leaving 4 bases not matched to a gene. CDR3 nucleotide sequence: TGTGCCAGCAGCTCCGGACAGGAGTATGGCTACACCTTC. It translates to CASSSGQEYGYTF.

The chain uses TRBV28 and TRBJ1-5, with D unclear. CDR3 length equals 10 residues. With 6 bases removed from V and 5 bases from J, the gap between germline ends came to 2 bases. Germline V gene data show CDR1 as MDHEN and CDR2 as SYDVKM. The CDR3 region is CASSDQPQHF. CDR3 DNA sequence: TGTGCCAGCAGCGATCAGCCCCAGCATTTT.

Concerning this clone: Other DNA variants within this sample encode the same CDR3. V is TRBV27 and J is TRBJ2-7; perhaps TRBD1 as D (6 bases). CDR1 is MNHEY and CDR2 is SMNVEV in the germline V gene (reference sequence). V dropped 6 bases and J dropped 4 bases, with 10 bases sitting between them. The CDR3 spans 12 residues. This CDR3 is CASSLQGYEQYF. CDR3 coding DNA: TGTGCCAGCAGCCTCCAGGGGTACGAGCAGTACTTC.

This clone was observed a few times. The chain combines TRBV4-1 with TRBJ2-2; 11 bases map to TRBD2. Germline CDR1 MGHRA, CDR2 YSYEKL. The CDR3 length is 18 residues. The trim removed 1 base at V and 9 bases at J, leaving 13 bases unmatched. CDR3 protein: CASSQAVAGGSHNWELFF. The DNA of the CDR3 is TGCGCCAGCAGCCAAGCGGTAGCGGGAGGGTCCCATAATTGGGAGCTGTTTTTT.

CDR3 nucleotides: TGCGCCAGCCGCCCCGCTAGCGGGAGAACAGATACGCAGTATTTT. Its translation: CASRPASGRTDTQYF. The chain employs TRBV5-1 and TRBJ2-3; 10 nucleotides agree with TRBD2. Germline V gene lookup returns CDR1 SGHRS and CDR2 YFSETQ. The CDR3 has 15 amino acids. With 7 bases clipped from V and 3 bases from J, the junction kept 8 bases outside the gene matches.

This clone was counted only a few times. This chain joins TRBV27 and TRBJ1-1; D unresolved. Germline V gives CDR1 MNHEY, CDR2 SMNVEV (reference sequence). The CDR3 contains 13 residues. With 5 bases removed from V and 11 bases from J, the gap between germline ends came to 18 bases. This chain's CDR3 is CASSPFERTGAFF. In DNA form, the CDR3 reads TGTGCCAGCAGTCCATTCGAGCGGACGGGGGCTTTCTTT.

This clone was observed a few times. The chain links TRBV6-5 to TRBJ1-2; 9 bases are shared with TRBD1. Trimming at V came to 4 bases and at J to 8 bases, leaving 14 bases not matched to a gene. Germline loops: CDR1 MNHEY, CDR2 SVGAGI. The CDR3 has 16 amino acids. This CDR3 is CASSSVGWDRANGYTF. Written as DNA, the CDR3 is TGTGCCAGCAGTTCCGTCGGATGGGACAGGGCGAACGGCTACACCTTC.

The chain uses TRBV5-8 and TRBJ1-5, with D perhaps matching TRBD1 (6 bases). Germline V gene sequence: CDR1 SGHTS, CDR2 YDEGEE. V was trimmed by 4 bases and J by 7 bases, leaving 15 bases between them. The CDR3 extends over 14 amino acids. In DNA form, the CDR3 reads TGTGCCAGCAGCGCCCCAGGGGTACTCCAGCCCCAGCATTTT. Amino acids: CASSAPGVLQPQHF.

The chain employs TRBV9 and TRBJ1-2; D is uncertain. The CDR3 is made up of 15 amino acids. V gave up 0 bases and J gave up 0 bases, with 9 bases separating them. The germline V gene encodes CDR1 SGDLS and CDR2 YYNGEE. This CDR3 is CASSVDLNANYGYTF. In DNA, the CDR3 is TGTGCCAGCAGCGTAGATTTAAATGCTAACTATGGCTACACCTTC.

This chain connects TRBV5-1 to TRBJ2-2; D not certain. This CDR3 is 17 amino acids long. V lost 0 bases and J 2 bases, leaving 14 bases between the germline ends. Looked up from germline, CDR1 is SGHRS and CDR2 is YFSETQ. CDR3 region: CASSLDGQVLNTGELFF. Written as DNA, the CDR3 is TGCGCCAGCAGCTTGGATGGGCAGGTCCTAAACACCGGGGAGCTGTTTTTT.

The J gene is TRBJ2-3, the V gene TRBV6-5; D is unresolved. Germline V gene sequence: CDR1 MNHEY, CDR2 SVGAGI. V lost 5 bases and J lost 2, with 11 bases in between. The CDR3 loop spans 14 amino acids. CDR3 DNA: TGTGCCAGCAGTCAACAGCAACTCACAGATACGCAGTATTTT. It codes for CASSQQQLTDTQYF.